This passage covers 29 T cell receptor beta chains from one sample sequenced in a study of regulatory T cells in long-lasting Graves disease. Sample time point: persistent/refractory GD, antithyroid drugs over 5 years with positive TRAb. From PBMCs, RNA was extracted and then used to make the TCR library. iRepertoire HTBI primers and Arm-PCR of CDR3 regions built TCR beta libraries. In TCRdb, the multiplex PCR reads were re-called with MiXCR into one record per CDR3 protein. The sample records about 340,000 distinct CDR3 sequences, about 18% being singletons. Material: peripheral blood mononuclear cells (PBMCs), obtained when the disease was refractory, from a patient treated with antithyroid drugs. These TCRs come from a female donor with Graves disease.

The rearrangement joins TRBV5-1 to TRBJ2-3; a weak D match, TRBD2 (5 bases). From germline, CDR1 is SGHRS and CDR2 YFSETQ. The CDR3 is made up of 13 amino acids. Trimming pared 1 base from V and 7 bases from J, leaving 10 bases between. For the CDR3, the DNA is TGCGCCAGCAGCTTGAAGGAGGCAAATACGCAGTATTTT. Translating it yields CASSLKEANTQYF.

This clonotype showed up many times. The chain is built from TRBV5-1 and TRBJ2-6; 7 bases agree with TRBD2. The junction had 4 bases not matched to a gene; V was cut back by 3 bases and J by 1 base. The V gene's germline CDR1 is SGHRS and CDR2 YFSETQ. The CDR3 runs to 16 residues. The CDR3: CASSSVSGSGANVLTF. The CDR3 nucleotides are TGCGCCAGCAGCTCTGTTAGCGGGTCTGGGGCCAACGTCCTGACTTTC.

This clonotype has at least ten counts. The chain uses TRBV11-2 and TRBJ2-7, with TRBD1 matching over 9 bases. Germline CDR1 and CDR2: SGHAT and FQNNGV. The CDR3 runs 14 residues. V dropped 5 bases and J dropped 5; count of bases not matched to a gene: 7. The CDR3 DNA reads TGTGCCAGCAGCCCGACAGGGGGTCGGGACGAGCAGTACTTC. It encodes CASSPTGGRDEQYF.

The J gene is TRBJ2-2, the V gene TRBV3-1, with a possible D match to TRBD1 (6 bases). Germline V gene lookup returns CDR1 LGHDT and CDR2 YNNKEL (reference sequence). Trimming cost V 0 bases and J 1 base, with 15 bases left between them. The CDR3 consists of 18 residues. This CDR3 is CASSQEASGTQNTGELFF. The CDR3, as DNA: TGTGCCAGCAGCCAAGAGGCATCAGGGACACAGAACACCGGGGAGCTGTTTTTT.

This clonotype has ten or more counts. The chain links TRBV20-1 to TRBJ2-5, with 8 bases fitting TRBD1. The junction had 7 bases not matched to a gene; V was cut back by 4 bases and J by 6 bases. The CDR3 runs 13 residues. CDR1 is DFQATT, CDR2 SNEGSKA, per germline (reference sequence). Written as DNA, the CDR3 is TGCAGTGCTAAATGGGACAGGAAAAAGACCCAGTACTTC. This encodes CSAKWDRKKTQYF.

This clonotype is a singleton in its sample. This sequence may be a read error, since a much larger clone differs from it by one base. The V call is TRBV11-3, the J call TRBJ1-6; 7 bases line up with TRBD1. The J segment lost 11 bases and the V segment lost 5 bases, leaving 24 bases of the junction unmatched. CDR3 size: 19 residues. Germline V gene lookup returns CDR1 SGHNT and CDR2 YENEEA. The CDR3 is CASSPIPFRQGARNTPLHF. CDR3 sequence (DNA): TGTGCCAGCAGCCCAATTCCTTTTCGACAGGGAGCACGGAATACACCCCTCCACTTT.

This clonotype was found a few times. The V call is TRBV20-1, the J call TRBJ1-2, with TRBD1 identical over 7 bases. This CDR3 spans 16 amino acids. The V and J ends lost 2 bases and 1 base, in that order; junction bases with no gene match: 10. The germline V gene has CDR1 DFQATT and CDR2 SNEGSKA (reference sequence). The CDR3 is CSARPTAGTDNYGYTF. In nucleotides, the CDR3 is TGCAGTGCTAGACCCACCGCCGGGACAGATAACTATGGCTACACCTTC.

This clonotype was seen ten or more times. The CDR3 loop reads CASSFRASTGYTEAFF. In DNA form, the CDR3 reads TGTGCCAGCAGCTTCCGCGCATCGACAGGGTACACTGAAGCTTTCTTT. V usage is TRBV7-9 and J usage is TRBJ1-1; 7 bases map to TRBD1. The CDR3 loop spans 16 amino acids. Trimming removed 3 bases from V and 3 bases from J; junction bases left unmatched: 10. Germline V gene lookup returns CDR1 SEHNR and CDR2 FQNEAQ (reference sequence).

In this sample, this clonotype turned up a few times. A much more abundant neighbour one base away suggests this may be a read error. The chain is built from TRBV2 and TRBJ1-1; no firm D call. The CDR3 spans 14 residues. Germline V CDR1 and CDR2: SNHLY, FYNNEI. CDR3 DNA: TGTGCCAGCGGTGAACTGATCCAAAACACTGAAGCTTTCTTT. It yields the protein CASGELIQNTEAFF.

This clonotype was detected ten times or more. V is TRBV6-1 and J is TRBJ1-4, with TRBD1 matching over 9 bases. The CDR3 has 14 residues. CDR1 is MNHNS and CDR2 is SASEGT in the germline V gene. V dropped 4 bases and J dropped 10; count of bases not matched to a gene: 7. Here the CDR3 DNA reads TGTGCCAGCAGTGGGGACAGGGCAATGCGAAAACTGTTTTTT. Protein: CASSGDRAMRKLFF.

V usage is TRBV7-9 and J usage is TRBJ1-2; D perhaps matches TRBD1 (6 bases). Germline values: CDR1 SEHNR, CDR2 FQNEAQ (reference sequence). Trimming removed 5 bases at V and 7 bases at J, with 17 bases between. This CDR3 region has 14 residues. CDR3 DNA sequence: TGTGCCAGCAGCACCCGACAGGATATAGGTGGCTACACCTTC. This sequence encodes CASSTRQDIGGYTF.

This clonotype was detected many times. The genes are TRBV7-9 and TRBJ1-4; D gene unclear. Between the trimmed V and J ends, which lost 5 bases and 8 bases, there was a span of 18 bases. CDR1 and CDR2 from the germline V gene are SEHNR and FQNEAQ (reference sequence). CDR3 length: 15 amino acids. The CDR3: CASSPRQEGGEKLFF. CDR3 in DNA: TGTGCCAGCAGCCCCCGCCAGGAGGGTGGGGAAAAACTGTTTTTT. Drawing the rest from reference TRBV7-9 and TRBJ1-4, the complete variable domain is DTGVSQNPRHKITKRGQNVTFRCDPISEHNRLYWYRQTLGQGPEFLTYFQNEAQLEKSRLLSDRFSAERPKGSFSTLEIQRTEQGDSAMYLCASSPRQEGGEKLFFGSGTQLSVL.

The rearrangement uses TRBV6-1 and TRBJ2-2, with 11 bases that match TRBD2. V trimming: 8 bases; J trimming: 5 bases; junction bases outside the gene matches: 7. Germline CDR1 MNHNS, CDR2 SASEGT. The CDR3 length is 15 residues. The CDR3 loop reads CASRNSGGATGELFF. In DNA, the CDR3 is TGTGCCAGCCGAAATAGCGGGGGGGCAACCGGGGAGCTGTTTTTT.

This clonotype was seen many times. The rearrangement links TRBV24-1 to TRBJ1-5, with D possibly TRBD1 on 5 matching bases. Trimming cost V 4 bases and J 3 bases, with 9 bases left between them. Germline CDR1 and CDR2: KGHDR and SFDVKD. The CDR3 has 14 residues. CDR3 protein: CATSEGRANQPQHF. CDR3 in DNA: TGTGCCACCAGTGAGGGGCGGGCCAATCAGCCCCAGCATTTT.

This clonotype was counted at least ten times. This rearrangement joins TRBV28 to TRBJ2-5; 9 bases map to TRBD2. This CDR3 has 15 amino acids. Unmatched junction bases numbered 9, after V lost 6 bases and J lost 4 bases. Per germline, CDR1 MDHEN and CDR2 SYDVKM. The CDR3 is CASRVASGAPETQYF. The CDR3 region has the DNA TGTGCCAGCAGGGTGGCTAGCGGGGCCCCAGAGACCCAGTACTTC.

This clonotype was seen many times. This chain uses TRBV7-8 with TRBJ2-7, with TRBD1 matching 7 bases. V dropped 1 base and J dropped 5; count of bases not matched to a gene: 11. The CDR3 sequence is 16 residues long. CDR1 SGHVS and CDR2 FQNEAQ come from the germline V gene. The CDR3 nucleotides read TGTGCCAGCAGCTTAGTCCCGACAGGGTGGAAGCACGAGCAGTACTTC. Its protein product is CASSLVPTGWKHEQYF.

The chain joins TRBV19 to TRBJ1-6; 7 nucleotides match TRBD1. After removal of 9 bases from V and 7 bases from J, the junction contained 9 bases not matched to a gene. The CDR3 contains 14 residues. CDR1 is LNHDA, CDR2 SQIVND, per germline (reference sequence). This chain's CDR3 is CASTRGPVNSPLHF. CDR3 bases: TGTGCCAGCACAAGGGGGCCAGTGAATTCACCCCTCCACTTT.

The J gene is TRBJ2-7, the V gene TRBV19, with D perhaps TRBD2 (6 bases). The V and J ends lost 3 bases and 6 bases respectively, with 12 bases between them. The length of the CDR3 is 13 residues. Germline CDR1 reads LNHDA; CDR2 reads SQIVND (reference sequence). The CDR3 DNA follows: TGTGCCAGTAGTATGGTGGAGGGTGGCGAGCAGTACTTC. The encoded protein is CASSMVEGGEQYF.

This chain connects TRBV20-1 to TRBJ1-5; 7 bases line up with TRBD1. The V segment lost 4 bases and the J segment 0 bases; nucleotides outside the gene matches: 12. The CDR3 runs 17 residues. CDR1 is DFQATT, CDR2 SNEGSKA, per germline (reference sequence). CDR3 bases: TGCAGTGCTACACGACAGGGCCGTTCGGGTAGCAATCAGCCCCAGCATTTT. Its protein is CSATRQGRSGSNQPQHF.

This clonotype has at least ten counts. The chain couples TRBV20-1 to TRBJ2-7; D may be TRBD1 (5 bases). In germline, CDR1 is DFQATT, CDR2 SNEGSKA (reference sequence). Trimming left V 8 bases short and J 3 bases short, with 14 bases between. The length of the CDR3 is 12 residues. CDR3 DNA sequence: TGCAGTCCCTCAGCGACAGACTACGAGCAGTACTTC. Its translation is CSPSATDYEQYF.

This clonotype was recorded only once. Just one base apart from a much larger clone, this may be a read error. The CDR3 is CTSSLALPAEAFF. CDR3 in DNA: TGTACCAGCAGCTTAGCCCTGCCAGCTGAAGCTTTCTTT. V is TRBV7-2 and J is TRBJ1-1, with D unresolved. The germline CDR1 and CDR2 sequences are SGHTA and FQGNSA. There are 13 residues in the CDR3. Trimming stripped 0 bases from V and 6 bases from J, with 8 bases between.

A word on this clonotype: A much more abundant neighbour one base away suggests this may be a read error. The chain has TRBV24-1 and TRBJ1-5, with 12 bases identical to TRBD1. Germline-derived CDR1 and CDR2 are KGHDR and SFDVKD. V lost 5 bases and J lost 7; bases outside the gene matches: 8. This CDR3 is 16 amino acids long. CDR3 region: CATSGGGQGAKQPQHF. Here the CDR3 DNA reads TGTGCCACCAGTGGTGGGGGACAGGGGGCTAAACAGCCCCAGCATTTT.

This chain uses TRBV9 with TRBJ1-5; D not certain. The CDR3 contains 14 residues. CDR1 is SGDLS, CDR2 YYNGEE, per germline. The V end was cut by 3 bases, the J end by 0 bases, with 7 bases between. CDR3 in amino acids: CASSEWDSNQPQHF. CDR3 bases: TGTGCCAGCAGCGAGTGGGATAGCAATCAGCCCCAGCATTTT.

This clonotype has at least ten counts. The rearrangement joins TRBV28 to TRBJ2-2; D unresolved. Trimming took 4 bases from V and 3 from J, leaving 9 bases between them. The CDR3 loop spans 14 amino acids. Germline V gives CDR1 MDHEN, CDR2 SYDVKM. CDR3 residues: CASSSTWDTGELFF. CDR3 in DNA: TGTGCCAGCAGTTCGACATGGGACACCGGGGAGCTGTTTTTT.

A single count supports this clonotype. The rearrangement joins TRBV30 to TRBJ2-7; 8 bases fit TRBD2. V shed 2 bases, J shed 3 bases, and the junction held 3 bases outside the gene matches. This CDR3 contains 13 residues. CDR1 is GTSNPN, CDR2 SVGIG, per germline (reference sequence). CDR3 coding DNA: TGTGCCTGGAGTCAAAGCGGGAGCTACGAGCAGTACTTC. It encodes CAWSQSGSYEQYF. Together with reference TRBV30 and TRBJ2-7, the CDR3 gives the full variable domain: SQTIHQWPATLVQPVGSPLSLECTVEGTSNPNLYWYRQAAGRGLQLLFYSVGIGQISSEVPQNLSASRPQDRQFILSSKKLLLSDSGFYLCAWSQSGSYEQYFGPGTRLTVT.

CDR3 protein: CASSWGQGEDTEAFF. The CDR3 region has the DNA TGCGCCAGCAGCTGGGGACAGGGGGAAGACACTGAAGCTTTCTTT. The chain is built from TRBV5-1 and TRBJ1-1; 11 bases align to TRBD1. The CDR3 extends over 15 amino acids. With 3 bases clipped from V and 3 bases from J, the junction kept 4 bases outside the gene matches. Germline V lookup: CDR1 SGHRS, CDR2 YFSETQ.

This clonotype showed up just a few times. The chain is built from TRBV12-3 or TRBV12-4 and TRBJ1-3; 9 bases align to TRBD1. The CDR3 loop spans 15 amino acids. The V segment lost 2 bases and the J segment 6 bases; nucleotides outside the gene matches: 5. CDR3 residues: CASSLRGTGINTIYF. DNA of the CDR3: TGTGCCAGCAGTTTACGTGGGACAGGGATAAACACCATATATTTT.

The chain has TRBV7-2 and TRBJ2-4, with D possibly TRBD2 on 5 matching bases. CDR3 size: 17 residues. V was cut by 1 base and J by 0 bases, with 13 bases left in between. CDR1 and CDR2 from the germline V gene are SGHTA and FQGNSA. CDR3 loop: CASSLGPGFPAKNIQYF. The DNA of the CDR3 is TGTGCCAGCAGCTTAGGTCCGGGGTTCCCAGCCAAAAACATTCAGTACTTC.

This clonotype was seen at least ten times. This chain joins TRBV4-1 and TRBJ2-2; D may match TRBD1 or TRBD2 (5 bases each). Deletions cut 4 bases from V and 9 bases from J, with 12 bases between. CDR1 is MGHRA and CDR2 is YSYEKL in the germline V gene. The CDR3 has 13 residues. CDR3 bases: TGCGCCAGCAGCCCCTGGGACGGCCGGGAGCTGTTTTTT. This translates into CASSPWDGRELFF.